The 27 T cell receptor beta chains in this list originate from one sample, sequenced in a study of blood T cell repertoires in COVID-19. Libraries were prepared by immunoSEQ multiplex PCR; TCRdb keeps only in-frame clonotypes and omits some of them. Here the sample spans approximately 340,000 clones, about nine tenths being singletons. The sequenced sample consisted of PBMCs or T cells enriched from blood (not recorded which). Every receptor here comes from a woman aged 40 to 50 who had been exposed to COVID-19.

This clone was seen just once. The chain uses TRBV25-1 and TRBJ2-1, with 8 positions matching TRBD2. Losses at the gene ends were 2 bases for V and 0 bases for J; bases not matched to a gene: 0. The germline CDR1 and CDR2 sequences are MGHDK and SYGVNS. CDR3 length: 15 amino acids. CDR3 sequence: CASSESGSSYNEQFF. The CDR3 coding sequence is TGTGCCAGCAGTGAAAGCGGGAGCTCCTACAATGAGCAGTTCTTC.

The V gene is TRBV7-8, the J gene TRBJ1-1; 10 nucleotides align to TRBD1. The junction had 9 bases not matched to a gene; V was cut back by 5 bases and J by 0 bases. The CDR3 runs 17 residues. Germline assignment: CDR1 SGHVS and CDR2 FQNEAQ. The CDR3 loop reads CASSTRDRGLMNTEAFF. In DNA, the CDR3 is TGTGCCAGCAGCACCCGGGACAGGGGTCTCATGAACACTGAAGCTTTCTTT.

The chain uses TRBV10-3 and TRBJ1-2; perhaps TRBD1 as D (5 bases). Trimming shortened V by 5 bases and J by 5 bases, and 9 bases separated the two germline ends. CDR3 length equals 12 residues. Per the germline V gene, CDR1 is ENHRY and CDR2 is SYGVKD. The CDR3 sequence is CAISPGQYGYTF. The CDR3 DNA sequence: TGTGCCATCAGTCCAGGGCAATATGGCTACACCTTC.

The rearrangement uses TRBV19 and TRBJ1-1; no firm D call. The CDR3 is 16 residues long. The V end lost 1 base, the J end lost 4 bases, and 16 bases lay between the germline ends. The germline gives CDR1 LNHDA, CDR2 SQIVND (reference sequence). CDR3 nucleotides: TGTGCCAGTAGTATAGGAAGGGAGTGGGCGCGCACTGAAGCTTTCTTT. It translates to CASSIGREWARTEAFF.

The genes are TRBV30 and TRBJ1-6, with 9 positions matching TRBD1. Germline CDR1 reads GTSNPN; CDR2 reads SVGIG (reference sequence). Trimming removed 3 bases from V and 9 bases from J; junction bases left unmatched: 3. The CDR3 length is 13 residues. This chain's CDR3 is CAWRTGGISPLHF. The CDR3 nucleotides are TGTGCCTGGAGGACAGGGGGAATTTCACCCCTCCACTTT.

This clone was counted once. This chain joins TRBV19 and TRBJ1-6, with 7 bases identical to TRBD1. CDR1 LNHDA and CDR2 SQIVND come from the germline V gene (reference sequence). CDR3 length: 15 residues. V lost 1 base, J lost 3 bases, and 0 bases stayed unmatched. Here the CDR3 reads CASSIGTGYNSPLHF. In DNA form, the CDR3 reads TGTGCCAGTAGTATAGGGACAGGCTATAATTCACCCCTCCACTTT.

This chain uses TRBV6-5 with TRBJ1-2, with D tentatively TRBD1 (5 bases). This CDR3 has 13 residues. CDR1 is MNHEY, CDR2 SVGAGI, per germline. V gave up 11 bases and J gave up 1 base, with 14 bases separating them. The CDR3 sequence is CASRGGVNYGYTF. The CDR3 DNA follows: TGTGCCTCACGGGGAGGGGTTAACTATGGCTACACCTTC.

This CDR3 reads CASSFGQGDGYTF. CDR3 coding DNA: TGTGCCAGCAGTTTCGGGCAGGGGGATGGCTACACCTTC. The chain couples TRBV27 to TRBJ1-2, with TRBD1 matching 7 bases. CDR3 length: 13 residues. Trimming removed 3 bases from V and 6 bases from J; junction bases left unmatched: 4. Germline V gene data show CDR1 as MNHEY and CDR2 as SMNVEV (reference sequence).

This clone was found once. The V and J genes are TRBV30 and TRBJ1-2; TRBD1 agrees at 9 bases. Germline CDR1 reads GTSNPN; CDR2 reads SVGIG (reference sequence). This CDR3 is 16 amino acids long. The junction had 10 bases not matched to a gene; V was cut back by 1 base and J by 4 bases. CDR3 DNA: TGTGCCTGGAGTGCCCGGGACAGGGTTTATCTCTATGGCTACACCTTC. Translating it yields CAWSARDRVYLYGYTF.

For this clone: The sample carries other DNA sequences with the same CDR3. V gene TRBV24-1 combines with J gene TRBJ2-2; 9 nucleotides line up with TRBD1. The CDR3 runs 15 residues. V shed 3 bases, J shed 5 bases, and the junction held 3 bases outside the gene matches. In germline, CDR1 is KGHDR, CDR2 SFDVKD. CDR3 sequence reads: CATSDPGTGTGELFF. The CDR3 DNA reads TGTGCCACCAGTGATCCCGGGACAGGGACCGGGGAGCTGTTTTTT.

The V and J genes are TRBV15 and TRBJ2-7; TRBD2 might be the D (6 bases). The germline CDR1 and CDR2 sequences are LNHNV and YYDKDF (reference sequence). V was trimmed by 5 bases and J by 2 bases, leaving 13 bases between them. The CDR3 sequence is 14 residues long. The CDR3, as DNA: TGTGCCACCAGCCACCCCGCTAGCGCCTACGAGCAGTACTTC. Protein: CATSHPASAYEQYF.

V is TRBV11-1 and J is TRBJ1-2; D possibly corresponds to TRBD1 (6 bases). The germline V and J ends were trimmed by 0 bases and 2 bases, with 7 bases remaining between them. Germline CDR1 is SGHAT and CDR2 is FQDESV (reference sequence). The CDR3 is made up of 14 amino acids. CDR3 amino acids: CASSLARGNYGYTF. CDR3 coding DNA: TGTGCCAGCAGCTTAGCAAGGGGGAACTATGGCTACACCTTC.

The chain couples TRBV27 to TRBJ2-7; 9 bases align to TRBD1. CDR1 is MNHEY, CDR2 SMNVEV, per germline (reference sequence). The CDR3 runs to 17 residues. Trimming removed 7 bases from V and 6 bases from J; junction bases left unmatched: 19. The CDR3 nucleotides are TGTGCCAGCACCCATTTATCTCCACAGGGGGCGAGCAGCGAGCAGTACTTC. It encodes CASTHLSPQGASSEQYF.

This rearrangement joins TRBV7-6 to TRBJ1-5; the D is unclear. The CDR3 sequence is 14 residues long. Per the germline V gene, CDR1 is SGHVS and CDR2 is FNYEAQ. The germline V and J ends were trimmed by 2 bases and 2 bases, with 7 bases remaining between them. The CDR3 sequence: CASSLMAGNQPQHF. The CDR3 DNA reads TGTGCCAGCAGCTTAATGGCAGGCAATCAGCCCCAGCATTTT.

J is TRBJ1-5 and V is TRBV6-2 or TRBV6-3; D not resolved. The CDR3 runs to 15 residues. With 6 bases removed from V and 0 bases from J, the gap between germline ends came to 12 bases. CDR1 is MNHEY, CDR2 SVGEGT, per germline. CDR3 sequence (DNA): TGTGCCAGCAGCCGAGCAGGAAATAGCAATCAGCCCCAGCATTTT. Amino acids: CASSRAGNSNQPQHF.

The chain recombines TRBV15 with TRBJ1-2, with D possibly matching TRBD1 (6 bases). Trimming shortened V by 0 bases and J by 5 bases, and 22 bases separated the two germline ends. The germline V gene encodes CDR1 LNHNV and CDR2 YYDKDF (reference sequence). The CDR3 consists of 18 residues. CDR3 sequence: CATSRDSLIGAGAYGYTF. CDR3 DNA sequence: TGTGCCACCAGCAGAGATTCATTGATTGGGGCAGGGGCGTATGGCTACACCTTC.

As concerns this clone: An end of the junction does not agree with germline; a read error may underlie this. The chain has TRBV5-1 and TRBJ2-2, with a possible D match to TRBD1 (5 bases). Germline CDR1 and CDR2: SGHRS and YFSETQ. The CDR3 loop spans 15 amino acids. CDR3 nucleotide sequence: TGCGCCAGCAGATTGGACACAAGAAGCACCGGGGAGCTGTTTTTT. Its protein is CASRLDTRSTGELFF.

This clone was seen once. V is TRBV5-4 and J is TRBJ2-7, with a tentative D call TRBD2 (5 bases). Germline V gives CDR1 SGHNT, CDR2 YYREEE (reference sequence). Trimming took off 2 bases at V and 0 bases at J, with 15 bases between the two ends. The CDR3 length is 16 residues. The CDR3 DNA follows: TGTGCCAGCAGCTTTGAGCGGCGGTCGAGCTCCTACGAGCAGTACTTC. This sequence encodes CASSFERRSSSYEQYF.

The V and J genes are TRBV6-2 or TRBV6-3 and TRBJ2-7; the match to TRBD2 covers 11 bases. After removal of 0 bases from V and 7 bases from J, the junction contained 8 bases not matched to a gene. Per the germline V gene, CDR1 is MNHEY and CDR2 is SVGEGT. The CDR3 is 16 amino acids. DNA for the CDR3: TGTGCCAGCAGTTACTCTAGACTAGCGGGATGGAGTGAGCAGTACTTC. It codes for CASSYSRLAGWSEQYF.

This chain links TRBV2 with TRBJ2-5; D ambiguous. This CDR3 region has 14 residues. Trimming removed 6 bases at V and 0 bases at J, with 11 bases between. Germline V gene sequence: CDR1 SNHLY, CDR2 FYNNEI. The CDR3 nucleotides are TGTGCCAGCAGGGCCGGGTTGTACCAAGAGACCCAGTACTTC. It specifies CASRAGLYQETQYF.

CDR3 residues: CASSLGIARDYNEQFF. CDR3 coding DNA: TGTGCCAGCAGCTTGGGAATAGCTCGGGATTACAATGAGCAGTTCTTC. V is TRBV5-8 and J is TRBJ2-1, with a possible D match to TRBD2 (5 bases). In germline, CDR1 is SGHTS, CDR2 YDEGEE. The CDR3 is 16 residues long. The V gene lost 0 bases and the J gene lost 4 bases, with 14 bases spanning the gap.

The V call is TRBV29-1, the J call TRBJ1-2; D is unresolved. Germline loops: CDR1 SQVTM, CDR2 ANQGSEA. V lost 4 bases to trimming and J lost 0 bases, with 24 bases between them. CDR3 length equals 18 residues. The CDR3 spells CSVVPSVGPSVPNYGYTF. For the CDR3, the DNA is TGCAGCGTTGTGCCCTCTGTGGGCCCCTCCGTCCCTAACTATGGCTACACCTTC. Complete variable domain (other parts from reference TRBV29-1 and TRBJ1-2): SAVISQKPSRDICQRGTSLTIQCQVDSQVTMMFWYRQQPGQSLTLIATANQGSEATYESGFVIDKFPISRPNLTFSTLTVSNMSPEDSSIYLCSVVPSVGPSVPNYGYTFGSGTRLTVV.

The V gene is TRBV14, the J gene TRBJ1-2, with D possibly matching TRBD1 (6 bases). The CDR3 is 13 residues long. Germline-derived CDR1 and CDR2 are SGHDN and FVKESK. V gave up 1 base and J gave up 5 bases, with 8 bases separating them. In DNA, the CDR3 is TGTGCCAGCAGCCAAGTCGGACAGTATGGCTACACCTTC. This sequence encodes CASSQVGQYGYTF.

The J gene is TRBJ1-4, the V gene TRBV6-2 or TRBV6-3; D is possibly TRBD1 (5 bases). Germline CDR1 is MNHEY and CDR2 is SVGEGT. The ends were cut back, 6 bases at V and 8 bases at J, with 16 bases in the middle. CDR3 length: 14 amino acids. Here the CDR3 DNA reads TGTGCCAGCAGCTTCGGGAGGGGCGGAGAAAAACTGTTTTTT. This codes for CASSFGRGGEKLFF.

This clone was counted only a few times. The rearrangement joins TRBV6-1 to TRBJ1-6; D possibly corresponds to TRBD1 (5 bases). The CDR3 totals 14 residues. V was cut by 2 bases and J by 10 bases, with 12 bases left in between. CDR1 and CDR2 from the germline V gene are MNHNS and SASEGT. The DNA for the CDR3 is TGTGCCAGCAGTGAAATGGCGAAGGGGTCACCCCTCCACTTT. Translating gives CASSEMAKGSPLHF.

The CDR3 here is CASSFLPRTGLNYGYTF. DNA of the CDR3: TGTGCCAGCAGCTTCTTACCCCGGACAGGATTAAACTATGGCTACACCTTC. This chain uses TRBV7-2 with TRBJ1-2; 7 bases fit TRBD1. The CDR3 totals 17 residues. The trim removed 3 bases at V and 2 bases at J, leaving 12 bases unmatched. The germline V gene encodes CDR1 SGHTA and CDR2 FQGNSA.

J is TRBJ2-1 and V is TRBV30; TRBD1 aligns across 11 bases. CDR1 and CDR2 from the germline V gene are GTSNPN and SVGIG (reference sequence). The CDR3 covers 15 residues. Germline trimming cut 3 bases from V and 13 bases from J; bases unmatched to any gene: 14. As DNA, the CDR3 is TGTGCCTGGAGCGATGGGGGGACAGGGGGAATCCGACAGTTCTTC. Protein product: CAWSDGGTGGIRQFF.